This record covers a single T cell receptor beta chain. This entry belongs to a study of control samples from healthy donors and cancer patients. This CDR3 spans 15 amino acids. Germline lookup yields CDR1 SGDLS and CDR2 YYNGEE. Trimming took 1 base from V and 2 from J, leaving 10 bases between them. Generated by immunoSEQ multiplex PCR, the TCRdb table keeps only in-frame clones and is missing some. The sample carries about 59,000 clones, around 90% recorded once. The sequencing input was PBMCs. This sequence was found in a man aged 40-49 years with colorectal cancer. The rearrangement joins TRBV9 to TRBJ1-5; D unresolved. The CDR3 DNA reads as TGTGCCAGCAGCGTACAAGGAGAGGGCAATCAGCCCCAGCATTTT. It translates to CASSVQGEGNQPQHF.